This T cell receptor beta chain was recovered during a study of blood T cell repertoires in COVID-19. Overall study: From the United States, Italy and Spain came samples of acute and convalescent COVID-19.

The V gene's germline CDR1 is KGHSH and CDR2 LQKENI. This CDR3 contains 16 residues. Deletions cut 3 bases from V and 4 bases from J, with 18 bases between. Authors' methods: Nucleated cell counts were estimated from reference gene primer amplification. Using immunoSEQ multiplex PCR, the repertoire was profiled, and TCRdb retains in-frame clones only, with some absent. V, J and clone size are taken as reported in that table, and D and trimming were inferred from the DNA itself. The repertoire holds over 40,000 clones, with around 85% as singletons. This clone was picked up one time. This TCR came from a woman aged 55-69 years with acute or convalescent COVID-19. This chain connects TRBV18 to TRBJ1-2; D is ambiguous. Sequenced: peripheral blood. The CDR3 DNA sequence: TGTGCCAGCTCACCGTCCCCTGGTACCGTTAGCTATGGCTACACCTTC. Its translation: CASSPSPGTVSYGYTF.